The next 18 T cell receptor beta chains were all read from a single sample in a study of tumor-infiltrating lymphocytes in primary liver carcinoma. From 450 to 550 ng total RNA, TCR beta cDNA was generated with a primer in the constant region. Investigators got TCR beta libraries out of three nested multiplex PCR rounds, done with slightly modified ARM-PCR. Primers for the first two PCR rounds were TRBV1-TRBV30 forward primers and a C-beta reverse primer (10 cycles per round). TCRdb reprocessed the multiplex PCR reads via MiXCR and lists one record per CDR3 protein. This table holds about 190,000 distinct CDR3 sequences, about 82% found once. Each 20-30 mg portion of unsorted bulk tissue served as the source for co-extraction of RNA and DNA. Specimen: tumor tissue from primary liver carcinoma. The receptor source for this set is a middle-aged man with primary liver carcinoma and hepatitis B virus infection.

On this clonotype: Likely a read error: the CDR3 ends without its conserved phenylalanine or tryptophan. This sequence joins TRBV14 and TRBJ1-5; the D gene is possibly TRBD1 (5 bases). There are 15 residues in the CDR3. Germline V lookup: CDR1 SGHDN, CDR2 FVKESK. The CDR3 loop is CVSSQIGTLNQPQHL. The CDR3 bases are TGTGTCAGCAGCCAAATTGGGACCCTCAATCAGCCCCAGCATCTT.

Comment on this clonotype: One end of the junction varies from germline; a read error may be responsible. This chain uses TRBV4-2 with TRBJ2-6; no clear D. The CDR3 is 16 amino acids. In germline, CDR1 is LGHNA, CDR2 YNFKEQ. This CDR3 reads CVSSQESSSGANVLTF. As DNA, the CDR3 is TGTGTCAGCAGCCAAGAATCAAGCTCTGGGGCCAACGTCCTGACTTTC.

This chain joins TRBV12-3 or TRBV12-4 and TRBJ2-1, with D perhaps matching TRBD2 (7 bases). CDR3 length: 16 amino acids. Trimming pared 10 bases from V and 7 bases from J, leaving 26 bases between. DNA of the CDR3: TGTGCCACCAGACAGGATTGGGCGGGAGATTCTAATGAGCAGTTCTTC. Its translation is CATRQDWAGDSNEQFF.

The chain links TRBV29-1 to TRBJ2-3; TRBD2 might be the D (5 bases). Trimming pared 7 bases from V and 9 bases from J, leaving 20 bases between. This CDR3 spans 13 amino acids. The germline gives CDR1 SQVTM, CDR2 ANQGSEA. DNA of the CDR3: TGCAGCGGACTGGGAGCGTCCATCCTGACGCAGTATTTT. Amino acids: CSGLGASILTQYF.

Notes on this clonotype: Since a much larger clone is just one base distant, this may be a read error. The rearrangement uses TRBV21-1 and TRBJ2-7. TRBV21-1 represents a pseudogene. The CDR3 loop spans 15 amino acids. The CDR3, as DNA: TGTGCCAGCGTACTCGGGCAGAGCAAACCCTACGAGCAGTACTTC. The encoded protein is CASVLGQSKPYEQYF.

This clonotype was picked up one time. One junction end does not reproduce the germline sequence, and a read error may be involved. The rearrangement uses TRBV30 and TRBJ1-2, with 8 bases aligning to TRBD1. This CDR3 contains 15 residues. Germline lookup yields CDR1 GTSNPN and CDR2 SVGIG (reference sequence). The CDR3 reads CACSCWTGSVDGYTF. In nucleotides, the CDR3 is TGTGCCTGCTCCTGCTGGACAGGGTCGGTGGATGGCTACACTTTC. The full variable domain, with the rest looked up from reference TRBV30 and TRBJ1-2, is SQTIHQWPATLVQPVGSPLSLECTVEGTSNPNLYWYRQAAGRGLQLLFYSVGIGQISSEVPQNLSASRPQDRQFILSSKKLLLSDSGFYLCACSCWTGSVDGYTFGSGTRLTVV.

The chain carries TRBV11-2 and TRBJ2-3; 9 positions match TRBD2. Germline V gene data show CDR1 as SGHAT and CDR2 as FQNNGV. The CDR3 spans 15 residues. This CDR3 reads CASSDSGRFTDIQYF. The CDR3 nucleotides read TGTGCGAGTAGCGATAGCGGGAGATTTACAGATATACAGTATTTT.

In regard to this clonotype: Given the absence of the conserved phenylalanine or tryptophan at the CDR3 end, a read error is likely. V gene TRBV6-5 combines with J gene TRBJ2-3, with 7 bases fitting TRBD2. The CDR3 runs to 15 residues. Unmatched junction bases numbered 13, after V lost 7 bases and J lost 6 bases. The V gene's germline CDR1 is MNHEY and CDR2 SVGAGI. The CDR3 spells CASITEAGRLDTQYL. The CDR3 DNA is TGTGCCAGCATAACAGAAGCGGGGAGGTTGGATACGCAGTATTTG.

Points on this clonotype: This likely comes from a read error, as the CDR3 has no conserved phenylalanine or tryptophan at its end. The genes are TRBV6-5 and TRBJ2-7; D unresolved. CDR3 length equals 18 residues. Looked up from germline, CDR1 is MNHEY and CDR2 is SVGAGI. This CDR3 reads CASSYKGPATSIPYEQYL. The DNA for the CDR3 is TGTGCCAGCAGTTACAAAGGCCCTGCCACTTCGATACCCTATGAGCAGTACCTC.

With respect to this clonotype: A much larger clone lies one base from this, so it may be a read error. This sequence joins TRBV30 and TRBJ2-4; TRBD1 matches 7 bases. This CDR3 comprises 15 residues. Trimming at V came to 3 bases and at J to 4 bases, leaving 9 bases not matched to a gene. Germline V gives CDR1 GTSNPN, CDR2 SVGIG (reference sequence). The CDR3 spells CAWSTTGSSKNIQYF. CDR3 bases: TGTGCCTGGAGCACGACAGGGAGCAGTAAAAACATTCAGTACTTC. The complete variable domain, with remaining parts taken from reference TRBV30 and TRBJ2-4, reads SQTIHQWPATLVQPVGSPLSLECTVEGTSNPNLYWYRQAAGRGLQLLFYSVGIGQISSEVPQNLSASRPQDRQFILSSKKLLLSDSGFYLCAWSTTGSSKNIQYFGAGTRLSVL.

Concerning this clonotype: One end of the junction varies from germline; a read error may be responsible. The rearrangement links TRBV4-1 to TRBJ1-3, with D possibly matching TRBD1 (6 bases). Germline V CDR1 and CDR2: MGHRA, YSYEKL. The CDR3 is made up of 17 amino acids. The CDR3 here is CASSQLRTACSGYTIYF. The DNA for the CDR3 is TGCGCCAGCAGCCAACTAAGGACAGCATGTTCTGGATACACCATATATTTT.

Points on this clonotype: The germline gene is not matched at one end of the junction; a read error may be the cause. V and J are TRBV11-1 and TRBJ2-3; D might be TRBD1 or TRBD2, each matching 5 bases. This CDR3 is built from 19 residues. Germline V gene lookup returns CDR1 SGHAT and CDR2 FQDESV (reference sequence). The CDR3, as DNA: TGTGCCAGCAGCTCTGGGGGAAGCCCTGTAGGAGCCCGCACAGACACGCAGTATTTT. Encoded protein: CASSSGGSPVGARTDTQYF.

This clonotype was counted a few times. One end of the junction does not line up with germline, which may come from a read error. The gene calls are TRBV12-3 or TRBV12-4 and TRBJ2-1; D uncertain. This CDR3 region has 11 residues. The CDR3 loop reads CVSSLRLEQFF. CDR3 in DNA: TGTGTCAGCAGTTTAAGACTTGAGCAGTTCTTC.

In the case of this clonotype: Germline and junction disagree at one end, which may indicate a read error. The chain has TRBV4-2 and TRBJ2-7; maybe TRBD2 (6 bases). This CDR3 spans 13 amino acids. CDR1 and CDR2 from the germline V gene are LGHNA and YNFKEQ. In DNA, the CDR3 is TGTACCAGCGGCGTTAGCGGAAGCTACGAGCAGTACTTC. The encoded protein is CTSGVSGSYEQYF.

A word on this clonotype: Lacking the conserved final phenylalanine or tryptophan, this CDR3 likely reflects a read error. The gene calls are TRBV5-1 and TRBJ2-1, with 8 bases lining up with TRBD2. Germline assignment: CDR1 SGHRS and CDR2 YFSETQ. Trimming at V came to 1 base and at J to 4 bases, leaving 7 bases not matched to a gene. The CDR3 contains 16 residues. The CDR3 DNA sequence: TGCGCCAGCAGCTTGACAGGCGGGACTAGATACAATGAGCAGTTCTCC. Amino acids: CASSLTGGTRYNEQFS.

This clonotype was counted at least ten times. This chain links TRBV12-3 or TRBV12-4 with TRBJ1-2, with TRBD1 matching over 7 bases. The CDR3 has 14 residues. The V and J ends lost 0 bases and 8 bases, in that order; junction bases with no gene match: 6. The DNA of the CDR3 is TGTGCCAGCAGTTTAGCCCCAGGGGGAAAGGGCTACACCTTC. As protein: CASSLAPGGKGYTF.

With regard to this clonotype: One end of the junction varies from germline; a read error may be responsible. V gene TRBV29-1 combines with J gene TRBJ2-1; D is possibly TRBD1 or TRBD2 (5 bases each). The germline V gene has CDR1 SQVTM and CDR2 ANQGSEA. This CDR3 has 14 residues. The CDR3 sequence is CSVEGMGLGNVQFF. The DNA for the CDR3 is TGTAGCGTTGAAGGAATGGGGCTGGGCAATGTGCAGTTCTTC.

About this clonotype: The germline gene is not matched at one end of the junction; a read error may be the cause. The chain uses TRBV6-5 and TRBJ2-2; D may be TRBD2 (5 bases). Per the germline V gene, CDR1 is MNHEY and CDR2 is SVGAGI. The CDR3 extends over 13 amino acids. CDR3: CASSYKDTGELLF. The CDR3 DNA sequence: TGTGCCAGCAGCTACAAAGACACCGGGGAGCTGTTATTT.